The 6 T cell receptor beta chains presented below share a single source sample, sequenced in a study of blood T cell repertoires in COVID-19. Assay: immunoSEQ multiplex PCR; the TCRdb copy retains only in-frame clones and omits some. This table has 250,000 to 300,000 clones, around 90% appearing once. Input material: peripheral blood. The origin of the receptors is a woman in her 50s who had recovered from COVID-19.

The chain's CDR3 is CASSLVWTVKNTEAFF. The CDR3, as DNA: TGTGCCAGCAGCTTAGTCTGGACAGTTAAGAACACTGAAGCTTTCTTT. The V and J genes are TRBV11-2 and TRBJ1-1; D perhaps matches TRBD1 (6 bases). V lost 1 base and J 1 base, leaving 13 bases between the germline ends. The CDR3 spans 16 residues. Looked up from germline, CDR1 is SGHAT and CDR2 is FQNNGV.

This rearrangement joins TRBV12-3 or TRBV12-4 to TRBJ1-2; a weak D match, TRBD1 (5 bases). The V and J ends lost 3 bases and 5 bases respectively, with 10 bases between them. The CDR3 extends over 13 amino acids. The CDR3 DNA is TGTGCCAGCAGTTTTGGACAAGATTATGGCTACACCTTC. Protein sequence: CASSFGQDYGYTF.

The chain uses TRBV20-1 and TRBJ1-4; no definite D call. Germline CDR1 reads DFQATT; CDR2 reads SNEGSKA (reference sequence). The CDR3 totals 11 residues. Trimming removed 3 bases at V and 6 bases at J, with 5 bases between. The CDR3, as DNA: TGCAGTGCTAGTACATATGAAAAACTGTTTTTT. This encodes CSASTYEKLFF.

The CDR3 DNA reads TGTGCCAGCTCACCGGCAGGCACAGATACGCAGTATTTT. Its protein product is CASSPAGTDTQYF. This chain uses TRBV18 with TRBJ2-3; the D is unclear. V was trimmed by 3 bases and J by 1 base, leaving 5 bases between them. The CDR3 spans 13 residues. CDR1 and CDR2 from the germline V gene are KGHSH and LQKENI. Supplemented by reference TRBV18 and TRBJ2-3, the full variable domain reads NAGVMQNPRHLVRRRGQEARLRCSPMKGHSHVYWYRQLPEEGLKFMVYLQKENIIDESGMPKERFSAEFPKEGPSILRIQQVVRGDSAAYFCASSPAGTDTQYFGPGTRLTVL.

This rearrangement joins TRBV7-9 to TRBJ1-2; a weak D match, TRBD1 (5 bases). The CDR3 has 12 amino acids. The V gene's germline CDR1 is SEHNR and CDR2 FQNEAQ (reference sequence). The ends were cut back, 4 bases at V and 8 bases at J, with 11 bases in the middle. This chain's CDR3 is CASSSGGSGYTF. DNA of the CDR3: TGTGCCAGCAGCTCGGGGGGGTCCGGCTACACCTTC.

CDR3 sequence: CASSQPSGPYEQYF. The CDR3 region has the DNA TGCGCCAGCAGCCAACCGTCTGGCCCCTACGAGCAGTACTTC. This chain joins TRBV4-1 and TRBJ2-7; D gene uncertain. Germline CDR1 and CDR2: MGHRA and YSYEKL. Between the trimmed V and J ends, which lost 2 bases and 2 bases, there was a span of 10 bases. This CDR3 contains 14 residues.